This T cell receptor beta chain was captured in a study of human T cells and chemical hapten exposure. This clonotype was found many times. TCRdb re-derived calls from the RACE reads in MiXCR, one entry per CDR3 protein. The sample has about 110,000 distinct CDR3 sequences, about a tenth seen once. Regarding time point: patch test 2, 6 weeks after DPC sensitization. The treatment: therapeutic diphenylcyclopropenone sensitization with weekly scalp DPC. Every donor had alopecia and was 18 to 70 years old; all were suitable for DPC. Trimming stripped 3 bases from V and 3 bases from J, with 10 bases between. CDR3 length: 14 residues. Germline loops: CDR1 MDHEN, CDR2 SYDVKM.

The gene calls are TRBV28 and TRBJ2-3, with D tentatively TRBD2 (5 bases). Sequencing was performed on whole blood, taken in connection with sensitization to the hapten diphenylcyclopropenone (DPC). The TCR was taken from a woman aged 40 to 49 with alopecia areata. Some clones in this sample may be carry-over from other donors' samples. CDR3 DNA sequence: TGTGCCAGCAGTTTCCCTCCGGGGACAGATACGCAGTATTTT. This translates into CASSFPPGTDTQYF. The entire variable domain, with the rest obtained from reference TRBV28 and TRBJ2-3, is as follows: DVKVTQSSRYLVKRTGEKVFLECVQDMDHENMFWYRQDPGLGLRLIYFSYDVKMKEKGDIPEGYSVSREKKERFSLILESASTNQTSMYLCASSFPPGTDTQYFGPGTRLTVL.